The entry below gives a single T cell receptor (beta chain) sequence along with its context. Its antigen is not identified. The source of the sample is a study of T cell responses to AZD1222 COVID-19 vaccine. Whole-study findings and limits: Recipients of AZD1222 seropositive at baseline numbered only 6 or 7. Among the donors, most were white British and more were female, and clonal diversity was possibly underestimated. Repertoires in all cases were sampled only once the peak T cell response had passed. Vaccine-associated CD4 TCRs ranged over spike, dominating at 160-218 and 743-854.

The CDR3 has 13 residues. V was trimmed by 10 bases and J by 0 bases, leaving 10 bases between them. The V gene's germline CDR1 is ENHRY and CDR2 SYGVKD. Generated by immunoSEQ multiplex PCR, the TCRdb table keeps only in-frame clones and is missing some. Counted here are about 180,000 clones, roughly 91% occurring once; the ten biggest clones make up 1.5% to 2%. The rearrangement links TRBV10-3 to TRBJ1-3; D remains ambiguous. The receptor's source is an adult in good health. The source material was peripheral blood, sampled on day 0 of AZD1222 vaccination. The CDR3 DNA follows: TGTGCCACCCTGGCGGGCTCTGGAAACACCATATATTTT. Protein sequence: CATLAGSGNTIYF.